The 29 T cell receptor beta chains below come from one sample, sequenced in a study of neurological immune-mediated disorders. In TCRdb, the 5' RACE reads were re-called with MiXCR into one record per CDR3 protein. This table has about 74,000 distinct CDR3 sequences, approximately 5.2% appearing once. Input material: PBMCs. These receptors were taken from a man younger than 30 with multiple sclerosis.

This clonotype was detected only a few times. This chain joins TRBV9 and TRBJ2-7, with D tentatively TRBD2 (5 bases). V was cut by 4 bases and J by 0 bases, with 14 bases left in between. The germline gives CDR1 SGDLS, CDR2 YYNGEE. The CDR3 is 15 amino acids. CDR3 residues: CASSLSGTNSYEQYF. CDR3 nucleotide sequence: TGTGCCAGCAGCCTCAGCGGAACTAACTCCTACGAGCAGTACTTC. Looking up the rest from reference TRBV9 and TRBJ2-7 gives the full variable domain: DSGVTQTPKHLITATGQRVTLRCSPRSGDLSVYWYQQSLDQGLQFLIQYYNGEERAKGNILERFSAQQFPDLHSELNLSSLELGDSALYFCASSLSGTNSYEQYFGPGTRLTVT.

This clonotype appeared many times. The rearrangement links TRBV7-6 to TRBJ1-1, with 8 positions matching TRBD1. There are 16 residues in the CDR3. Germline CDR1 is SGHVS and CDR2 is FNYEAQ. The V gene end was trimmed by 0 bases and the J gene end by 6 bases; junction bases not matched to a gene: 9. For the CDR3, the DNA is TGTGCCAGCAGCTTAGCGCCCGTTGACAGGGGATCTGAAGCTTTCTTT. This sequence encodes CASSLAPVDRGSEAFF.

This clonotype has ten or more counts. The V and J genes are TRBV20-1 and TRBJ1-6; D not certain. Germline values: CDR1 DFQATT, CDR2 SNEGSKA (reference sequence). The CDR3 sequence is 14 residues long. V was pared by 3 bases and J by 6 bases, with 12 bases between. For the CDR3, the DNA is TGCAGTGCTAGCGGTGCAGTTTTTAATTCACCCCTCCACTTT. Protein product: CSASGAVFNSPLHF.

This clonotype was seen more than once but under ten times. It may be a read error: a sequence one base away is much more abundant. The chain carries TRBV4-2 and TRBJ2-2; D uncertain. The V gene's germline CDR1 is LGHNA and CDR2 YNFKEQ. The CDR3 consists of 12 residues. Between the trimmed V and J ends, which lost 5 bases and 4 bases, there was a span of 5 bases. The CDR3 protein is CASSTRTGELFF. The CDR3, as DNA: TGTGCCAGCAGCACTCGCACCGGGGAGCTGTTTTTT.

The table lists this clonotype with a few counts. J is TRBJ2-1 and V is TRBV29-1, with a weak D call TRBD2 (6 bases). The V end was cut by 1 base, the J end by 5 bases, with 15 bases between. The CDR3 runs 15 residues. CDR1 and CDR2 from the germline V gene are SQVTM and ANQGSEA. This CDR3 is CSVEGRGGGHNEQFF. In nucleotides, the CDR3 is TGCAGCGTTGAAGGGAGGGGCGGAGGCCACAATGAGCAGTTCTTC.

This clonotype was seen at least ten times. V and J are TRBV12-3 or TRBV12-4 and TRBJ1-6, with D possibly TRBD1 on 6 matching bases. Trimming left V 6 bases short and J 6 bases short, with 12 bases between. This CDR3 comprises 14 residues. Here the CDR3 reads CASRGGPGNSPLHF. The CDR3 coding sequence is TGTGCCAGCAGAGGGGGGCCGGGTAATTCACCCCTCCACTTT.

This clonotype came up many times. The V call is TRBV10-3, the J call TRBJ1-2; D is uncertain. Trimming stripped 4 bases from V and 6 bases from J, with 15 bases between. This CDR3 comprises 14 residues. Germline V gene data show CDR1 as ENHRY and CDR2 as SYGVKD. The CDR3 here is CAISVSGFTDGYTF. The CDR3 DNA is TGTGCCATCAGTGTTAGTGGGTTTACGGATGGCTACACCTTC.

This clonotype was recorded many times. J is TRBJ2-3 and V is TRBV5-1; D is unresolved. From germline, CDR1 is SGHRS and CDR2 YFSETQ. The CDR3 runs to 15 residues. Trimming left V 0 bases short and J 2 bases short, with 10 bases between. CDR3 DNA: TGCGCCAGCAGCTTGGGACTCACAATCACAGATACGCAGTATTTT. Translated, it gives CASSLGLTITDTQYF.

The sample holds many counts of this clonotype. One end of the junction is discordant with germline, which a read error may explain. The V and J genes are TRBV5-5 and TRBJ1-6; possible D gene TRBD1, 6 bases. The CDR3 has 14 residues. Germline CDR1 reads SGHKS; CDR2 reads YYEKEE (reference sequence). The CDR3 here is CASSLQGYNSPLHF. The CDR3 DNA reads as TGTGCCAGCAGCTTACAGGGTTATAATTCACCCCTACACTTT.

This clonotype was observed many times. The chain joins TRBV5-5 to TRBJ2-1, with 9 bases that match TRBD1. Germline loops: CDR1 SGHKS, CDR2 YYEKEE (reference sequence). The CDR3 spans 18 residues. V dropped 1 base and J dropped 4; count of bases not matched to a gene: 12. The DNA for the CDR3 is TGTGCCAGCAGCTTGACTATGTCCGGGACAGGGAATTACAATGAGCAGTTCTTC. Its translation is CASSLTMSGTGNYNEQFF.

This clonotype has at least ten counts. This sequence joins TRBV12-3 or TRBV12-4 and TRBJ2-7; TRBD2 is a possible D gene (6 bases). V lost 6 bases, J lost 3 bases, and 18 bases lay in between. The CDR3 extends over 15 amino acids. The CDR3 loop is CASSPERGLRYEQYF. In DNA, the CDR3 is TGTGCCAGCAGCCCCGAAAGGGGACTGCGCTACGAGCAGTACTTC.

Many counts were recorded for this clonotype. This sequence joins TRBV20-1 and TRBJ2-7; 7 nucleotides agree with TRBD1. The junction had 7 bases not matched to a gene; V was cut back by 2 bases and J by 3 bases. In germline, CDR1 is DFQATT, CDR2 SNEGSKA (reference sequence). This CDR3 has 14 residues. The CDR3 reads CSARLPRDSYEQYF. The DNA for the CDR3 is TGCAGTGCTAGACTCCCCCGGGACAGCTACGAGCAGTACTTC.

This clonotype was seen at least ten times. This chain uses TRBV5-5 with TRBJ2-2; 12 bases line up with TRBD2. The CDR3 loop spans 16 amino acids. Germline V lookup: CDR1 SGHKS, CDR2 YYEKEE (reference sequence). Trimming at V came to 4 bases and at J to 2 bases, leaving 3 bases not matched to a gene. DNA of the CDR3: TGTGCCAGCAGCATCGGACTAGCGGGAAACACCGGGGAGCTGTTTTTT. Encoded protein: CASSIGLAGNTGELFF.

This clonotype was recorded a few times. Given a much more abundant clone one base away, this may be a read error. This chain uses TRBV12-3 or TRBV12-4 with TRBJ1-1, with a weak D call TRBD1 (5 bases). The CDR3 is 16 amino acids. Trimming removed 6 bases at V and 5 bases at J, with 22 bases between. CDR3 residues: CASRTGTGTGKTEAFF. CDR3 in DNA: TGTGCCAGCAGAACCGGGACGGGAACGGGGAAAACTGAAGCTTTCTTT.

This clonotype was detected ten times or more. The chain joins TRBV20-1 to TRBJ1-3; D call uncertain. Looked up from germline, CDR1 is DFQATT and CDR2 is SNEGSKA (reference sequence). The germline V and J ends were trimmed by 1 base and 4 bases, with 2 bases remaining between them. CDR3 length: 11 amino acids. The DNA of the CDR3 is TGCAGTGCTAGAGGGGGAAACACCATATATTTT. This sequence encodes CSARGGNTIYF.

This clonotype was detected ten times or more. V and J are TRBV5-1 and TRBJ2-1; the D call may be TRBD1 or TRBD2 (5 bases each). V was clipped by 3 bases and J by 7 bases, with 11 bases between them. CDR1 is SGHRS and CDR2 is YFSETQ in the germline V gene. The CDR3 sequence is 13 residues long. CDR3 sequence reads: CASSWGPPNEQFF. In DNA, the CDR3 is TGCGCCAGCAGCTGGGGACCGCCGAATGAGCAGTTCTTC. Supplemented by reference TRBV5-1 and TRBJ2-1, the full variable domain reads KAGVTQTPRYLIKTRGQQVTLSCSPISGHRSVSWYQQTPGQGLQFLFEYFSETQRNKGNFPGRFSGRQFSNSRSEMNVSTLELGDSALYLCASSWGPPNEQFFGPGTRLTVL.

This clonotype has ten or more counts. Relative to the germline gene, one junction end is altered; a read error may explain this. Written as DNA, the CDR3 is TGTGCCAGCAGCTTAGATCCGGGGAGCGGACAGCCCCAGAATTTT. Its translation: CASSLDPGSGQPQNF. The rearrangement links TRBV7-2 to TRBJ1-5; a possible D gene is TRBD1 (6 bases). Per the germline V gene, CDR1 is SGHTA and CDR2 is FQGNSA. This CDR3 is 15 amino acids long.

This clonotype was counted many times. The chain joins TRBV28 to TRBJ2-2, with 8 bases identical to TRBD1. The CDR3 spans 16 residues. CDR1 is MDHEN and CDR2 is SYDVKM in the germline V gene. The V and J ends lost 2 bases and 8 bases, in that order; junction bases with no gene match: 10. The CDR3 sequence: CASSLMAGGETGELFF. The CDR3 DNA sequence: TGTGCCAGCAGTTTAATGGCAGGGGGCGAAACGGGGGAGCTGTTTTTT.

A few counts support this clonotype. The chain combines TRBV5-1 with TRBJ2-3; a weak D match, TRBD2 (6 bases). V was cut by 0 bases and J by 7 bases, with 15 bases left in between. Per the germline V gene, CDR1 is SGHRS and CDR2 is YFSETQ. The CDR3 contains 15 residues. CDR3: CASSLDWRDENTQYF. CDR3 nucleotide sequence: TGCGCCAGCAGCTTGGACTGGCGGGACGAGAATACGCAGTATTTT.

This clonotype was picked up many times. The rearrangement joins TRBV9 to TRBJ2-1; 7 nucleotides match TRBD2. Trimming removed 3 bases from V and 0 bases from J; junction bases left unmatched: 6. CDR1 SGDLS and CDR2 YYNGEE come from the germline V gene. CDR3 length: 16 residues. The DNA of the CDR3 is TGTGCCAGCAGCGGAGCTAGCGGCAGCTCCTACAATGAGCAGTTCTTC. This gives the protein CASSGASGSSYNEQFF.

This clonotype was picked up a small number of times. This rearrangement joins TRBV20-1 to TRBJ2-3, with no clear D. The ends were cut back, 0 bases at V and 11 bases at J, with 12 bases in the middle. CDR1 DFQATT and CDR2 SNEGSKA come from the germline V gene (reference sequence). CDR3 length: 12 amino acids. Written as DNA, the CDR3 is TGCAGTGCTAGAGAAACTGCGTGGAAGCAGTATTTT. Translation gives CSARETAWKQYF.

This clonotype was seen repeatedly, ten times or more. The chain has TRBV7-2 and TRBJ2-5, with D perhaps being TRBD1 or TRBD2 (5 bases each). The CDR3 contains 13 residues. CDR1 is SGHTA, CDR2 FQGNSA, per germline. V was cut by 1 base and J by 4 bases, with 7 bases left in between. CDR3 nucleotides: TGTGCCAGCAGCTTAGGGGGACCAGAGACCCAGTACTTC. Protein: CASSLGGPETQYF.

This chain links TRBV5-1 with TRBJ1-4, with D unresolved. The V end lost 0 bases, the J end lost 9 bases, and 15 bases lay between the germline ends. The CDR3 sequence is 15 residues long. Germline V lookup: CDR1 SGHRS, CDR2 YFSETQ. CDR3 region: CASSLDSHRDKKLFF. The CDR3 DNA reads as TGCGCCAGCAGCTTGGACAGTCACCGGGATAAAAAACTGTTTTTT.

This clonotype was found many times. At one end the junction does not follow the germline gene, possibly because of a read error. This rearrangement joins TRBV7-9 to TRBJ1-1, with D possibly being TRBD1 (5 bases). This CDR3 contains 12 residues. The germline gives CDR1 SEHNR, CDR2 FQNEAQ (reference sequence). The CDR3 coding sequence is TGTGCCAGCAGCCAAGAAGCCCGGGACCCTTCCTTT. Translating it yields CASSQEARDPSF.

This clonotype occurred many times. The chain carries TRBV18 and TRBJ2-1, with 10 bases matching TRBD2. The V gene's germline CDR1 is KGHSH and CDR2 LQKENI. J lost 6 bases, V lost 8 bases, and 7 bases had no gene match. CDR3 length equals 14 residues. The CDR3 bases are TGTGCCAGCCATCTAGCGGGAGCTACCAATGAGCAGTTCTTC. Translating gives CASHLAGATNEQFF. The variable domain in full, with the rest retrieved from reference TRBV18 and TRBJ2-1, is NAGVMQNPRHLVRRRGQEARLRCSPMKGHSHVYWYRQLPEEGLKFMVYLQKENIIDESGMPKERFSAEFPKEGPSILRIQQVVRGDSAAYFCASHLAGATNEQFFGPGTRLTVL.

This clonotype was seen a handful of times. This chain joins TRBV20-1 and TRBJ2-4; D remains ambiguous. Trimming left V 0 bases short and J 9 bases short, with 12 bases between. The CDR3 sequence is 13 residues long. CDR1 and CDR2 (germline): DFQATT, SNEGSKA (reference sequence). The DNA of the CDR3 is TGCAGTGCTAGAGATGTGAAGGGTGGCATTCAGTACTTC. Protein product: CSARDVKGGIQYF.

The chain uses TRBV6-5 and TRBJ2-3, with 8 nucleotides matching TRBD1. CDR3 size: 14 residues. Germline V gives CDR1 MNHEY, CDR2 SVGAGI. V lost 5 bases, J lost 2 bases, and 3 bases stayed unmatched. The CDR3 DNA follows: TGTGCCAGCAGTGACCAGGGGGCCACAGATACGCAGTATTTT. Its translation: CASSDQGATDTQYF.

This clonotype was observed at least ten times. CDR3 residues: CSANSPPSDEQYF. The CDR3 coding sequence is TGCAGTGCTAACAGTCCCCCGAGTGACGAGCAGTACTTC. This chain uses TRBV20-1 with TRBJ2-7, with D hard to call. Germline V gene sequence: CDR1 DFQATT, CDR2 SNEGSKA (reference sequence). V lost 4 bases, J lost 5 bases, and 15 bases lay in between. The CDR3 contains 13 residues.

This clonotype has a handful of counts. One junction end does not reproduce the germline sequence, and a read error may be involved. The rearrangement joins TRBV7-2 to TRBJ1-5; no definite D call. Per the germline V gene, CDR1 is SGHTA and CDR2 is FQGNSA. CDR3 size: 15 residues. The CDR3 DNA follows: TGTGCCAGCAGCTTAACCGGACGTAGCAATCAGCCCCAGAATTTT. Translated: CASSLTGRSNQPQNF.